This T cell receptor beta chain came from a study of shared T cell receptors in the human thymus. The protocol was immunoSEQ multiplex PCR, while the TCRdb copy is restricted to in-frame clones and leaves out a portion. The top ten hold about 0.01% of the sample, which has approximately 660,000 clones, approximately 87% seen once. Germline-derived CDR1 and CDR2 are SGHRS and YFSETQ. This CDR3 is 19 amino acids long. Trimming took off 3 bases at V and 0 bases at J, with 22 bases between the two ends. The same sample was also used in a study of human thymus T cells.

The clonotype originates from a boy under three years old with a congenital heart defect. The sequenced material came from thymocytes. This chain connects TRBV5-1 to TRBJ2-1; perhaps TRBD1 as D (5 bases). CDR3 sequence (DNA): TGCGCCAGCAGCTCGAGGTCTACAGGACCCCTAAGCTCCTACAATGAGCAGTTCTTC. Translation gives CASSSRSTGPLSSYNEQFF.